What follows are 10 T cell receptor beta chains derived from one specimen sequenced in a study of CD4 T cells in relation to SARS-CoV-2 and coronaviruses. Produced via immunoSEQ multiplex PCR; TCRdb's table is partial and in-frame only. The sample consists of about 59,000 clones, more than 80% of them appearing once. The unexposed donors gave CD4+ T cells in about 2010-2019, prior to COVID-19. The sample comprised memory CD4+ T cells from PBMCs. The receptors here all came from a human donor in good health.

The chain has TRBV30 and TRBJ2-5; 7 nucleotides match TRBD1. V trimming: 0 bases; J trimming: 5 bases; junction bases outside the gene matches: 9. The CDR3 is 15 amino acids. Germline V CDR1 and CDR2: GTSNPN, SVGIG (reference sequence). CDR3 in DNA: TGTGCCTGGAGTGTAAACAGGGGAATGTGGGAGACCCAGTACTTC. Its protein product is CAWSVNRGMWETQYF.

V is TRBV18 and J is TRBJ2-7, with TRBD1 identical over 9 bases. Trimming took 6 bases from V and 5 from J; bases not matched to a gene: 5. This CDR3 region has 13 residues. Looked up from germline, CDR1 is KGHSH and CDR2 is LQKENI. CDR3 nucleotide sequence: TGTGCCAGCTCTGGACAGGGGAGCGACGAGCAGTACTTC. Amino acids: CASSGQGSDEQYF.

The rearrangement uses TRBV5-1 and TRBJ1-4; D perhaps matches TRBD1 (5 bases). V lost 0 bases and J lost 5, with 14 bases in between. Germline CDR1 SGHRS, CDR2 YFSETQ. The CDR3 totals 16 residues. The CDR3 loop reads CASSLAWGGANEKLFF. The DNA for the CDR3 is TGCGCCAGCAGCTTGGCCTGGGGGGGAGCAAATGAAAAACTGTTTTTT.

The chain is built from TRBV27 and TRBJ2-7; 8 bases are a match to TRBD1. Germline loops: CDR1 MNHEY, CDR2 SMNVEV (reference sequence). V shed 3 bases and J 1 base; nucleotides not matched to a gene: 2. The CDR3 runs to 14 residues. The CDR3 spells CASSFGQGSYEQYF. In nucleotides, the CDR3 is TGTGCCAGCAGTTTTGGACAGGGATCCTACGAGCAGTACTTC.

The V gene is TRBV7-6, the J gene TRBJ2-1; D is perhaps TRBD1 (5 bases). The germline gives CDR1 SGHVS, CDR2 FNYEAQ. Trimming pared 1 base from V and 4 bases from J, leaving 11 bases between. The CDR3 totals 15 residues. The CDR3, as DNA: TGTGCCAGCAGCTTAGAAGACAGTCGATACAATGAGCAGTTCTTC. This encodes CASSLEDSRYNEQFF.

The CDR3 nucleotides read TGTGCCAGCAGTCAGGTACGAGGACCTAACACCGGGGAGCTGTTTTTT. Translated: CASSQVRGPNTGELFF. The chain joins TRBV28 to TRBJ2-2; D is uncertain. The CDR3 sequence is 16 residues long. V gave up 5 bases and J gave up 2 bases, with 15 bases separating them. Germline CDR1 and CDR2: MDHEN and SYDVKM.

J is TRBJ1-6 and V is TRBV10-3; D gene ambiguous. The V end lost 2 bases, the J end lost 10 bases, and 12 bases lay between the germline ends. The CDR3 is 14 amino acids. Germline V gives CDR1 ENHRY, CDR2 SYGVKD. DNA of the CDR3: TGTGCCATCAGTGAGGCTGGGTTTGGGTCACCCCTCCACTTT. Its translation: CAISEAGFGSPLHF.

V is TRBV21-1 and J is TRBJ2-7; whether TRBD2, the table's D call, matches the DNA was not checked. TRBV21-1 is deemed a pseudogene. This CDR3 has 16 residues. The CDR3 is CASSKGGDGGPYEQYF. CDR3 in DNA: TGTGCCAGCAGCAAGGGGGGGGACGGGGGCCCCTACGAGCAGTACTTC.

This clone has a single count. The rearrangement uses TRBV28 and TRBJ1-2; perhaps TRBD1 as D (5 bases). This CDR3 is built from 15 residues. Germline lookup yields CDR1 MDHEN and CDR2 SYDVKM. V was shortened by 3 bases and J by 8 bases, with 19 bases between the two germline ends. CDR3 protein: CASSLGGPVNGGYTF. Here the CDR3 DNA reads TGTGCCAGCAGTTTGGGGGGACCGGTAAATGGCGGCTACACCTTC.

The CDR3 DNA reads as TGTGCCAGCATCAGGTACAAAAACACCGGGGAGCTGTTTTTT. This codes for CASIRYKNTGELFF. The chain has TRBV28 and TRBJ2-2; D gene ambiguous. Trimming cost V 7 bases and J 2 bases, with 11 bases left between them. The CDR3 length is 14 residues. CDR1 and CDR2 (germline): MDHEN, SYDVKM.